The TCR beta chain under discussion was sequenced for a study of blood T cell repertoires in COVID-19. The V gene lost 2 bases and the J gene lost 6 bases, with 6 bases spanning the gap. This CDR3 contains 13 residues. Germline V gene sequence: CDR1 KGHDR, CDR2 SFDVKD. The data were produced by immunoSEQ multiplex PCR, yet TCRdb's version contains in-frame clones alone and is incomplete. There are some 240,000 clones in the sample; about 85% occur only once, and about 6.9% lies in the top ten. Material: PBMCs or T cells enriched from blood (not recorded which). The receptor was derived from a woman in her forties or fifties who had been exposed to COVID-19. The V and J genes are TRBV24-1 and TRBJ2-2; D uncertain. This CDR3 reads CATSDWLAGELFF. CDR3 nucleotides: TGTGCCACCAGTGATTGGCTAGCCGGGGAGCTGTTTTTT.